These T cell receptor beta chains were read from a single sample in a study of PD-1 blockade in classical Hodgkin lymphoma. Clones were read by immunoSEQ multiplex PCR, and TCRdb kept only the in-frame ones, dropping some. The sample records approximately 25,000 clones, roughly 84% being singletons. The sequencing here drew on CD4+ T cells from blood, taken at baseline. Receptor source: a human donor with classical Hodgkin lymphoma. Each CDR3 is given with its conserved first and last residue. A D gene is named only where the DNA matches it firmly. Size values are once, few and many counts, or a class for expanded clones, and some rows have none.

d_call	v_call	j_call	clone_size	cdr3_aa	cdr3_nt
TRBD2	TRBV6-5	TRBJ2-3	NA	CASRALAGSTDTQYF	TGTGCCAGCAGGGCACTAGCGGGAAGCACAGATACGCAGTATTTT
TRBD1	TRBV5-1	TRBJ2-1	NA	CASSLGQGYNEQFF	TGCGCCAGCAGCCTCGGACAGGGTTACAATGAGCAGTTCTTC
TRBD1	TRBV6-5	TRBJ2-4	NA	CASSYSGQGGNIQYF	TGTGCCAGCAGTTACTCGGGACAGGGTGGGAACATTCAGTACTTC
NA	TRBV7-8	TRBJ1-2	NA	CASSLVSEANYGYTF	TGTGCCAGCAGCTTAGTATCCGAGGCTAACTATGGCTACACCTTC
NA	TRBV18	TRBJ1-1	NA	CASSLGTLNTEAFF	TGTGCCAGCTCACTCGGGACATTGAACACTGAAGCTTTCTTT
TRBD2	TRBV7-3	TRBJ2-2	NA	CASSSFLAGDGGELFF	TGTGCCAGCAGCTCCTTCCTAGCGGGGGATGGCGGGGAGCTGTTTTTT
NA	TRBV7-2	TRBJ2-6	NA	CASSKTFRSGANVLTF	TGTGCCAGCAGCAAAACGTTTCGCTCTGGGGCCAACGTCCTGACTTTC
NA	TRBV6-1	TRBJ2-7	medium-sized	CASSANPLAGYEQYF	TGTGCCAGCAGTGCAAACCCCCTCGCGGGCTACGAGCAGTACTTC
NA	TRBV7-2	TRBJ2-1	NA	CASSEWGGPSYNEQFF	TGTGCCAGCAGCGAATGGGGGGGGCCCTCCTACAATGAGCAGTTCTTC
NA	TRBV5-1	TRBJ1-3	NA	CASSLGHTGAGNTIYF	TGCGCCAGCAGCTTGGGTCACACAGGAGCCGGAAACACCATATATTTT
NA	TRBV6-4	TRBJ1-2	NA	CASRGSANYGYTF	TGTGCCAGCAGGGGTAGTGCTAACTATGGCTACACCTTC
TRBD1	TRBV9	TRBJ1-1	NA	CASSRGRVTEAFF	TGTGCCAGCAGCAGGGGGCGGGTCACTGAAGCTTTCTTT
NA	TRBV5-1	TRBJ2-3	NA	CASSLEQGGTDTQYF	TGCGCCAGCAGCTTGGAACAGGGAGGCACAGATACGCAGTATTTT
NA	TRBV11-3	TRBJ1-5	NA	CASSWGGRGNQPQHF	TGTGCCAGCAGCTGGGGGGGACGGGGAAATCAGCCCCAGCATTTT
NA	TRBV5-4	TRBJ1-4	NA	CASTTATNEKLFF	TGTGCCAGCACGACAGCAACTAATGAAAAACTGTTTTTT
NA	TRBV10-3	TRBJ1-3	NA	CAISEGGFVRNTIYF	TGTGCCATCAGTGAGGGAGGGTTTGTCAGAAACACCATATATTTT
NA	TRBV4-3	TRBJ1-2	NA	CASSLLNPVYGYTF	TGCGCCAGCAGCCTCTTAAACCCTGTCTATGGCTACACCTTC
NA	TRBV7-8	TRBJ1-4	NA	CASSLIPVGPPNEKLFF	TGTGCCAGCAGCTTAATCCCCGTCGGGCCTCCTAATGAAAAACTGTTTTTT
NA	TRBV5-1	TRBJ1-6	NA	CASSLNSYNSPLHF	TGCGCCAGCAGCTTGAACTCCTATAATTCACCCCTCCACTTT
NA	TRBV18	TRBJ2-6	once	CASSGRSEVRANVLTF	TGTGCCAGCTCGGGACGGAGCGAAGTTAGGGCCAACGTCCTGACTTTC
TRBD1	TRBV19	TRBJ1-5	few	CASSILITGAPQHF	TGTGCCAGTAGTATCCTTATAACAGGGGCACCCCAGCATTTT
TRBD2	TRBV7-2	TRBJ2-7	NA	CASSRVGGNEQYF	TGTGCCAGCAGCAGGGTGGGGGGGAACGAGCAGTACTTC
NA	TRBV2	TRBJ2-1	NA	CASSGAIYNEQFF	TGTGCCAGCAGTGGGGCCATCTACAATGAGCAGTTCTTC
NA	TRBV4-3	TRBJ2-5	NA	CASSQATGGETQYF	TGCGCCAGCAGCCAAGCGACCGGGGGAGAGACCCAGTACTTC
NA	TRBV6-6	TRBJ1-5	NA	CASHNPTAWHQPQHF	TGTGCCAGCCACAATCCGACGGCATGGCATCAGCCCCAGCATTTT
TRBD2	TRBV7-3	TRBJ2-3	NA	CASSMGLAGWDTQYF	TGTGCCAGCAGCATGGGACTAGCGGGGTGGGATACGCAGTATTTT
TRBD1	TRBV19	TRBJ1-2	once	CASSIPGQNGYTF	TGTGCCAGTAGTATTCCGGGACAGAATGGCTACACCTTC